Listed below are T cell receptor beta chains from one sample, sequenced in a study of response to subunit inactivated influenza vaccine. Each CDR3 protein is one row after TCRdb ran MiXCR on the RT-PCR reads. The profile shows hundreds of thousands of distinct CDR3 sequences, less than 30% of them singletons. The sequencing here drew on CD4+ T cells sorted from PBMCs, taken 4 to 6 days after vaccination. The source is a man aged 45-65 years who received an inactivated influenza vaccine. CDR3s include the opening cysteine and the closing phenylalanine or tryptophan. D genes are given only for firm matches. Only part of the rows carry a size: once, few, many, or a class if the clone is expanded.

size: -; J: TRBJ2-7; D: TRBD1; V: TRBV25-1; DNA: TGTGCCAGCACCCCCGGGACAGGGGGCGAGCAGTACTTC; CDR3: CASTPGTGGEQYF
size: -; J: TRBJ2-3; D: -; V: TRBV7-9; DNA: TGTGCCAGCAGCCCCGGACATGGTGGAGATACGCAGTATTTT; CDR3: CASSPGHGGDTQYF
size: -; J: TRBJ2-5; D: -; V: TRBV6-6; DNA: TGTGCCAGCAGTTACAGGGGCAGCCAGACCCAGTACTTC; CDR3: CASSYRGSQTQYF
size: once; J: TRBJ1-1; D: -; V: TRBV29-1; DNA: TGCAGCGCAGGAGGGGTGAACACTGAAGCTTTCTTT; CDR3: CSAGGVNTEAFF
size: -; J: TRBJ2-7; D: TRBD2; V: TRBV30; DNA: TGTGCCTGGAGTCTTAGCGGGAGGCCCGGCTACTACGAGCAGTACTTC; CDR3: CAWSLSGRPGYYEQYF
size: -; J: TRBJ2-3; D: -; V: TRBV7-9; DNA: TGTGCCAGCAGCTTCTCCCAGGGTAGAACAGATACGCAGTATTTT; CDR3: CASSFSQGRTDTQYF
size: few; J: TRBJ1-4; D: -; V: TRBV5-1; DNA: TGCGCCAGCAGTGGCTCTTCGGGGGGCGGTGAAAAACTGTTTTTT; CDR3: CASSGSSGGGEKLFF
size: few; J: TRBJ2-5; D: TRBD1; V: TRBV20-1; DNA: TGCAGTGCTAGAGTTTTCCGGGACAGGGGGCGCGAGACCCAGTACTTC; CDR3: CSARVFRDRGRETQYF
size: once; J: TRBJ2-2; D: -; V: TRBV15; DNA: TGTGCCACCAGCAGCCTGCTCGGGGTGAACACCGGGGAGCTGTTTTTT; CDR3: CATSSLLGVNTGELFF
size: -; J: TRBJ2-3; D: TRBD1; V: TRBV24-1; DNA: TGTGCCACCAGTGATTTGCACCGGGACAGCGTGGGGGATACGCAGTATTTT; CDR3: CATSDLHRDSVGDTQYF
size: few; J: TRBJ2-3; D: -; V: TRBV11-2; DNA: TGTGCCAGCAGCTTAGATCGAGATACGCAGTATTTT; CDR3: CASSLDRDTQYF
size: -; J: TRBJ2-3; D: TRBD1; V: TRBV29-1; DNA: TGCAGCGTTGGTCGGACAGGGGGGACAGATACGCAGTATTTT; CDR3: CSVGRTGGTDTQYF
size: -; J: TRBJ1-5; D: -; V: TRBV4-2; DNA: TGTGCCAGCAGTCAAGACCCTTGGACGGGAAGCAATCAGCCCCAGCATTTT; CDR3: CASSQDPWTGSNQPQHF
size: few; J: TRBJ2-7; D: -; V: TRBV28; DNA: TGTGCCAGCAGTTTATCCGGGAACCCCTACGAGCAGTACTTC; CDR3: CASSLSGNPYEQYF
size: many; J: TRBJ2-5; D: TRBD1; V: TRBV29-1; DNA: TGCAGCGTTGAAGGTGCGGCAGGGGGCATTGAGACCCAGTACTTC; CDR3: CSVEGAAGGIETQYF
size: -; J: TRBJ2-3; D: -; V: TRBV18; DNA: TGTGCCAGCTCACCACGGGCAGGCGGGGATACGCAGTATTTT; CDR3: CASSPRAGGDTQYF
size: -; J: TRBJ2-2; D: TRBD2; V: TRBV12-3/TRBV12-4; DNA: TGTGCCAGCAGTTTGGCCCGCCTAGCGGGTACCGGGGAGCTGTTTTTT; CDR3: CASSLARLAGTGELFF
size: -; J: TRBJ2-1; D: TRBD2; V: TRBV7-9; DNA: TGTGCCAGCAGCCCCCCTAGCGGGAGTGAGCAGTTCTTC; CDR3: CASSPPSGSEQFF
size: -; J: TRBJ1-2; D: -; V: TRBV5-1; DNA: TGCGCCAGCAGCTTGGAGACAGTGTACTATGGCTACACCTTC; CDR3: CASSLETVYYGYTF
size: -; J: TRBJ2-7; D: -; V: TRBV5-4; DNA: TGTGCCAGCAGCTTCCGGGGCTCAGGGTCCTACGAGCAGTACTTC; CDR3: CASSFRGSGSYEQYF
size: few; J: TRBJ2-7; D: TRBD1; V: TRBV12-3/TRBV12-4; DNA: TGTGCCAGCAGTGGGGGACAGGGTCGGTACGAGCAGTACTTC; CDR3: CASSGGQGRYEQYF
size: many; J: TRBJ1-5; D: -; V: TRBV12-3/TRBV12-4; DNA: TGTGCCAGCAGTTTAACGGGCAATCAGCCCCAGCATTTT; CDR3: CASSLTGNQPQHF
size: few; J: TRBJ2-2; D: TRBD1; V: TRBV2; DNA: TGTGCCAGCAGCCCGGACAGGCCCACGAACACCGGGGAGCTGTTTTTT; CDR3: CASSPDRPTNTGELFF
size: -; J: TRBJ1-5; D: -; V: TRBV20-1; DNA: TGCAGTTGCCAGGGAGGTCGGAATCAGCCCCAGCATTTT; CDR3: CSCQGGRNQPQHF
size: few; J: TRBJ2-4; D: -; V: TRBV7-6; DNA: TGTGCCAGCAGCCCGGGTCAGGCAATAGCCAAAAACATTCAGTACTTC; CDR3: CASSPGQAIAKNIQYF
size: many; J: TRBJ1-5; D: -; V: TRBV16; DNA: TGTGCCAGCAGCCAATCTTCTAGCAATCAGCCCCAGCATTTT; CDR3: CASSQSSSNQPQHF
size: -; J: TRBJ1-5; D: -; V: TRBV12-3/TRBV12-4; DNA: TGTGCCAGCAGTTTAGCAGGGGCCGGCAATCAGCCCCAGCATTTT; CDR3: CASSLAGAGNQPQHF
size: -; J: TRBJ2-5; D: -; V: TRBV5-1; DNA: TGCGCCAGCTGGTCAGGGGGGGGGATCCAAGAGACCCAGTACTTC; CDR3: CASWSGGGIQETQYF
size: -; J: TRBJ2-6; D: TRBD1; V: TRBV7-2; DNA: TGTGCCAGCAGCCCCCAGACAGGGGGAGGCAACGTCCTGACTTTC; CDR3: CASSPQTGGGNVLTF
size: -; J: TRBJ2-7; D: TRBD2; V: TRBV6-2/TRBV6-3; DNA: TGTGCCAGCAGCAAGGGACTAGCGGGTGTCTCCTACGAGCAGTACTTC; CDR3: CASSKGLAGVSYEQYF
size: few; J: TRBJ2-2; D: TRBD1; V: TRBV5-5; DNA: TGTGCCAGCAGCTGGCAGAGGACAGGCGCGAACACCGGGGAGCTGTTTTTT; CDR3: CASSWQRTGANTGELFF
size: -; J: TRBJ2-7; D: -; V: TRBV3-1; DNA: TGTGCCAGCACCAACCTTCTTAGAGGGCGGTACGAGCAGTACTTC; CDR3: CASTNLLRGRYEQYF
size: -; J: TRBJ2-1; D: TRBD2; V: TRBV10-3; DNA: TGTGCCTTCGGGCTAGCGGGGGGTCAGGAGCAGTTCTTC; CDR3: CAFGLAGGQEQFF
size: few; J: TRBJ2-3; D: -; V: TRBV6-1; DNA: TGTGCCAGCAAGGAGGGGACGGTCAGGGCAGATACGCAGTATTTT; CDR3: CASKEGTVRADTQYF
size: few; J: TRBJ2-7; D: -; V: TRBV10-3; DNA: TGTGCCATCAGTGGGACGGGATCCTACGAGCAGTACTTC; CDR3: CAISGTGSYEQYF
size: few; J: TRBJ1-1; D: TRBD1; V: TRBV6-1; DNA: TGTGCCAGCAGTAGACAGGGGCGGGTCACTGAAGCTTTCTTT; CDR3: CASSRQGRVTEAFF
size: -; J: TRBJ2-3; D: -; V: TRBV12-3/TRBV12-4; DNA: TGTGCCAGCAGTTTAGTGCTGGCGCCTACCACAGATACGCAGTATTTT; CDR3: CASSLVLAPTTDTQYF
size: -; J: TRBJ2-1; D: TRBD2; V: TRBV20-1; DNA: TGCAGTGCTAGCTCCGGGACTAGCGGGAGGAGCTCCTACAATGAGCAGTTCTTC; CDR3: CSASSGTSGRSSYNEQFF
size: -; J: TRBJ2-1; D: TRBD2; V: TRBV27; DNA: TGTGCCAGCACCGCTAGCGGGAGGGCCTGGGGGAATGAGCAGTTCTTC; CDR3: CASTASGRAWGNEQFF
size: few; J: TRBJ2-2; D: TRBD2; V: TRBV24-1; DNA: TGTGCCACCAGACGGGGGGGGGACACCGGGGAGCTGTTTTTT; CDR3: CATRRGGDTGELFF
size: -; J: TRBJ1-2; D: -; V: TRBV28; DNA: TGTGCCAGCAGTTTATGGGGAGGCAGCTATGGCTACACCTTC; CDR3: CASSLWGGSYGYTF
size: few; J: TRBJ2-7; D: -; V: TRBV14; DNA: TGTGCCAGCAGCCATACAGGTATAGGGCAGTACTTC; CDR3: CASSHTGIGQYF
size: -; J: TRBJ2-5; D: -; V: TRBV4-1; DNA: TGCGCCAGCAGCCAAGAGGGAAAAGAAGAGACCCAGTACTTC; CDR3: CASSQEGKEETQYF
size: few; J: TRBJ2-5; D: -; V: TRBV7-2; DNA: TGTGCCAGCAGCTTAACGACAGGAGCGGGTTTCGGGGAGACCCAGTACTTC; CDR3: CASSLTTGAGFGETQYF
size: -; J: TRBJ2-1; D: TRBD1; V: TRBV7-2; DNA: TGTGCCAGCAGCTTAACGGCGACAGGGGTTGAGCAGTTCTTC; CDR3: CASSLTATGVEQFF
size: few; J: TRBJ1-1; D: -; V: TRBV10-3; DNA: TGTGCCATGCGTGAAGGGGCTGAAGCTTTCTTT; CDR3: CAMREGAEAFF
size: many; J: TRBJ2-2; D: TRBD2; V: TRBV4-2; DNA: TGTGCCAGCAGCGGAGCGGGAACGAACACCGGGGAGCTGTTTTTT; CDR3: CASSGAGTNTGELFF
size: -; J: TRBJ2-1; D: -; V: TRBV7-2; DNA: TGTGCCAGCGGCGCACAAACCGGAGGTGGTAATGAGCAGTTCTTC; CDR3: CASGAQTGGGNEQFF
size: -; J: TRBJ2-7; D: -; V: TRBV10-3; DNA: TGTGCCATCAGTGAGTCGTCCCGGGGGTACGAGCAGTACTTC; CDR3: CAISESSRGYEQYF